The next 12 T cell receptor beta chains were all read from a single sample in a study of blood T cell repertoires in COVID-19. Clones were sequenced by immunoSEQ multiplex PCR, and TCRdb holds only the in-frame ones, with some missing. The table has 150,000 to 200,000 clones, over 80% seen once. Sequencing was done on a sample of peripheral blood. These TCRs come from an elderly woman with COVID-19, enrolled during active disease.

This clone was seen only a few times. The chain links TRBV5-6 to TRBJ2-5, with D perhaps TRBD2 (6 bases). Germline loops: CDR1 SGHDT, CDR2 YYEEEE. This CDR3 is built from 14 residues. Trimming took off 4 bases at V and 5 bases at J, with 15 bases between the two ends. The CDR3 DNA sequence: TGTGCCAGCAGCCGCGGGGTAGCGGCGGAGACCCAGTACTTC. This sequence encodes CASSRGVAAETQYF.

The V gene is TRBV11-1, the J gene TRBJ1-4, with a tentative D call TRBD1 (6 bases). The germline V gene encodes CDR1 SGHAT and CDR2 FQDESV (reference sequence). V lost 5 bases, J lost 8 bases, and 12 bases lay in between. The CDR3 loop spans 13 amino acids. The CDR3 DNA reads TGTGCCAGCAGCGTGGACAGTCCCGAAAAACTGTTTTTT. It is translated as CASSVDSPEKLFF.

The V and J genes are TRBV19 and TRBJ2-5, with 13 positions matching TRBD2. J was trimmed by 1 base and V by 5 bases; bases with no gene match: 4. The CDR3 spans 16 residues. Germline V CDR1 and CDR2: LNHDA, SQIVND (reference sequence). This chain's CDR3 is CASSPRLAGGQETQYF. The CDR3 DNA reads TGTGCCAGTAGTCCTCGACTAGCGGGGGGCCAAGAGACCCAGTACTTC.

This chain uses TRBV9 with TRBJ2-7; D remains ambiguous. The V gene's germline CDR1 is SGDLS and CDR2 YYNGEE. Trimming shortened V by 0 bases and J by 1 base, and 5 bases separated the two germline ends. This CDR3 has 13 residues. DNA of the CDR3: TGTGCCAGCAGCGTAGGTCAGTCCTACGAGCAGTACTTC. Translation gives CASSVGQSYEQYF.

This rearrangement joins TRBV6-5 to TRBJ1-2; perhaps TRBD1 as D (6 bases). There are 13 residues in the CDR3. The V and J ends lost 2 bases and 8 bases respectively, with 12 bases between them. Per the germline V gene, CDR1 is MNHEY and CDR2 is SVGAGI. The CDR3 DNA reads as TGTGCCAGCAGTTACGAAGGGGGAAGGGGCTACACCTTC. Amino acid sequence: CASSYEGGRGYTF.

CDR3 sequence reads: CASSAGTGERRVYEQYF. As DNA, the CDR3 is TGTGCCAGCAGTGCCGGGACAGGGGAGAGGAGGGTCTACGAGCAGTACTTC. The chain uses TRBV28 and TRBJ2-7, with 10 nucleotides matching TRBD1. The germline V gene has CDR1 MDHEN and CDR2 SYDVKM. This CDR3 spans 17 amino acids. V was clipped by 5 bases and J by 3 bases; unmatched bases: 13. The full variable domain, completed using reference TRBV28 and TRBJ2-7, is DVKVTQSSRYLVKRTGEKVFLECVQDMDHENMFWYRQDPGLGLRLIYFSYDVKMKEKGDIPEGYSVSREKKERFSLILESASTNQTSMYLCASSAGTGERRVYEQYFGPGTRLTVT.

This rearrangement joins TRBV18 to TRBJ1-5; D ambiguous. CDR1 is KGHSH and CDR2 is LQKENI in the germline V gene. CDR3 length equals 13 residues. CDR3 nucleotide sequence: TGTGCTGGTAGTGCGGGTCGCAATCAGCCCCAGCATTTT. Translated: CAGSAGRNQPQHF.

This chain uses TRBV6-1 with TRBJ2-2; TRBD2 agrees at 12 bases. Per the germline V gene, CDR1 is MNHNS and CDR2 is SASEGT. V shed 4 bases and J 6 bases; nucleotides not matched to a gene: 6. This CDR3 is built from 16 residues. The CDR3 DNA sequence: TGTGCCAGCAGTGTTAGACTAGCGGGAGTCGCCGGGGAGCTGTTTTTT. The encoded protein is CASSVRLAGVAGELFF.

This chain links TRBV24-1 with TRBJ1-5, with D maybe TRBD1 (6 bases). Germline CDR1 and CDR2: KGHDR and SFDVKD. The CDR3 contains 13 residues. With 7 bases removed from V and 3 bases from J, the gap between germline ends came to 9 bases. The CDR3: CATRDRPNQPQHF. DNA for the CDR3: TGTGCCACCAGGGACAGACCCAATCAGCCCCAGCATTTT.

This rearrangement joins TRBV27 to TRBJ2-3; TRBD2 is a possible D gene (5 bases). V lost 6 bases and J 8 bases, leaving 15 bases between the germline ends. CDR1 is MNHEY, CDR2 SMNVEV, per germline (reference sequence). There are 13 residues in the CDR3. CDR3 DNA sequence: TGTGCCAGCAGGTACCGGGCTGGAGGTACGCAGTATTTT. Its protein product is CASRYRAGGTQYF.

The chain carries TRBV5-1 and TRBJ1-2; TRBD1 aligns across 9 bases. J gave up 5 bases and V 4 bases, and 6 bases lay outside the gene matches. Germline CDR1 and CDR2: SGHRS and YFSETQ. CDR3 size: 14 residues. The chain's CDR3 is CASSPGQGGYGYTF. CDR3 in DNA: TGCGCCAGCAGCCCGGGACAGGGAGGGTATGGCTACACCTTC.

The chain joins TRBV4-1 to TRBJ2-1, with 9 bases fitting TRBD1. CDR1 and CDR2 (germline): MGHRA, YSYEKL. V lost 1 base, J lost 6 bases, and 7 bases stayed unmatched. The CDR3 spans 16 residues. The CDR3 DNA reads as TGCGCCAGCAGCCAAGTACTGGGGACAGGGAGCAATGAGCAGTTCTTC. Translating it yields CASSQVLGTGSNEQFF.